The 9 T cell receptor beta chains listed next were all sequenced from one sample in a study of shared clonotypes between healthy human individuals. Some clones are missing from TCRdb's copy, which holds only in-frame ones; the method was immunoSEQ multiplex PCR. The data show roughly 100,000 clones, less than 80% seen once. The sequencing sample was made of memory CD8+ T cells sorted from blood. The sample's subset: CD45RO+ cells pooled with CCR7-negative TemRA cells. The receptors were gathered from a woman in her 30s in good health.

This chain uses TRBV25-1 with TRBJ2-7; no reliable D call. Germline values: CDR1 MGHDK, CDR2 SYGVNS. Trimming pared 2 bases from V and 1 base from J, leaving 18 bases between. The CDR3 runs to 17 residues. CDR3 sequence (DNA): TGTGCCAGCAGTGAAATAGGCTTGACGGCATCTTCCTACGAGCAGTACTTC. Encoded protein: CASSEIGLTASSYEQYF.

This clone was seen only once. One base away lies a much larger clone, so this may be a sequencing read error. J is TRBJ1-4 and V is TRBV2; D call uncertain. The V gene lost 5 bases and the J gene lost 8 bases, with 9 bases spanning the gap. CDR3 length: 12 amino acids. Looked up from germline, CDR1 is SNHLY and CDR2 is FYNNEI. The CDR3 region has the DNA TGTGCCAGCAGTAATTACACCGAAAAACTGTTTTTT. It codes for CASSNYTEKLFF.

This chain links TRBV5-1 with TRBJ1-4; D gene ambiguous. The germline V and J ends were trimmed by 4 bases and 5 bases, with 21 bases remaining between them. The germline gives CDR1 SGHRS, CDR2 YFSETQ. The CDR3 has 17 amino acids. The CDR3 here is CASSNPLPGRLNEKLFF. CDR3 DNA: TGCGCCAGCAGCAACCCCTTACCCGGACGGTTAAATGAAAAACTGTTTTTT.

The chain links TRBV28 to TRBJ1-1; no clear D gene. Germline CDR1 MDHEN, CDR2 SYDVKM. The CDR3 totals 14 residues. Trimming removed 3 bases at V and 3 bases at J, with 11 bases between. DNA for the CDR3: TGTGCCAGCAGTTTTGGCGAGAGGTACACTGAAGCTTTCTTT. This encodes CASSFGERYTEAFF.

In this sample, this clone turned up once. The chain carries TRBV1 and TRBJ2-7; TRBD1, the table's D call, was not compared with the DNA. TRBV1 is given as a pseudogene. The CDR3 loop spans 19 amino acids. The CDR3, as DNA: TGCACCAGCAGCCAAGACCACCCCGCCCCCGGGACACCCACCTACGAGCAGTACTTC. Protein product: CTSSQDHPAPGTPTYEQYF.

The rearrangement joins TRBV6-1 to TRBJ1-5; a weak D match, TRBD1 (5 bases). V was shortened by 4 bases and J by 5 bases, with 9 bases between the two germline ends. Germline CDR1 is MNHNS and CDR2 is SASEGT. This CDR3 has 13 amino acids. CDR3 nucleotides: TGTGCCAGCAGTGGGGGCTTCGATCAGCCCCAGCATTTT. It is translated as CASSGGFDQPQHF.

This clone was seen a handful of times. The rearrangement links TRBV15 to TRBJ2-1; TRBD2 aligns across 7 bases. V gave up 6 bases and J gave up 8 bases; unmatched junction bases: 13. The CDR3 is 15 amino acids. CDR1 is LNHNV, CDR2 YYDKDF, per germline (reference sequence). DNA of the CDR3: TGTGCCACCAGGTCTGCAGCGGGGCCTACCCATGAGCAGTTCTTC. Translation: CATRSAAGPTHEQFF.

This clone was seen ten or more times. This sequence joins TRBV15 and TRBJ2-7; D might be TRBD1 (6 bases). This CDR3 has 16 amino acids. Trimming pared 0 bases from V and 3 bases from J, leaving 15 bases between. Germline values: CDR1 LNHNV, CDR2 YYDKDF (reference sequence). The DNA of the CDR3 is TGTGCCACCAGCAGAGATTTGGCAGGGGCATTCTACGAGCAGTACTTC. Encoded protein: CATSRDLAGAFYEQYF.

In its sample, this clone was seen a few times. The chain carries TRBV7-2 and TRBJ2-1; D is possibly TRBD1 (5 bases). V was pared by 1 base and J by 2 bases, with 9 bases between. CDR1 is SGHTA, CDR2 FQGNSA, per germline. There are 15 residues in the CDR3. The CDR3 protein is CASSLGSRAYNEQFF. CDR3 sequence (DNA): TGTGCCAGCAGCTTAGGGAGCAGGGCCTACAATGAGCAGTTCTTC. Full variable domain (rest looked up from reference TRBV7-2 and TRBJ2-1): GAGVSQSPSNKVTEKGKDVELRCDPISGHTALYWYRQSLGQGLEFLIYFQGNSAPDKSGLPSDRFSAERTGGSVSTLTIQRTQQEDSAVYLCASSLGSRAYNEQFFGPGTRLTVL.